The 2 T cell receptor beta chains listed next were all sequenced from one sample in a study of spatial heterogeneity in lung cancer. The time point was: sample taken at primary tumor resection. Sequencing of whole RNA from tumor, nontumor lung or frozen PBMC involved no sorting. TCRdb recomputed calls from the 5' RACE reads with MiXCR, one row per CDR3 protein. The table has approximately 7,000 distinct CDR3 sequences, nearly 4% seen once. Sample: normal lung tissue next to the tumor, taken at surgery. The receptors derive from a female donor with early-stage non-small cell lung cancer.

This clonotype has at least ten counts. As an off-target read in a library built for alpha chains, this beta chain has a frequency of little significance. The chain uses TRBV7-2 and TRBJ2-3; D remains unclear. V was clipped by 7 bases and J by 0 bases, with 14 bases between them. In germline, CDR1 is SGHTA, CDR2 FQGNSA. The CDR3 is 15 residues long. Here the CDR3 reads CASTPKTLSTDTQYF. The CDR3 region has the DNA TGTGCCAGCACCCCAAAGACTCTAAGCACAGATACGCAGTATTTT.

Sample share makes this clonotype medium-sized (0.01 to 0.1%). For a library built for alpha chains, this beta chain is a stray read; little rests on its size. V and J are TRBV7-6 and TRBJ2-1, with unresolved D. CDR3 size: 12 residues. The V end was cut by 5 bases, the J end by 7 bases, with 9 bases between. Per the germline V gene, CDR1 is SGHVS and CDR2 is FNYEAQ. This CDR3 is CASSLLANEQFF. CDR3 in DNA: TGTGCCAGCAGCCTTCTTGCGAATGAGCAGTTCTTC.